Listed here are 21 T cell receptor beta chains from one sample, sequenced in a study of blood T cell repertoires in COVID-19 (dated by TCRdb to about 2020). Libraries were prepared through the immunoSEQ multiplex PCR assay. TCRdb took over this immuneACCESS table, retaining in-frame rearrangements with V and J assigned. Such tables are incomplete; in checked studies, under half of the missing clones stem from an unresolved V gene, and the remainder is unexplained. The sample table records about 280,000 clones; about 89% of these occur just once. Of the sample, just under 9% falls within the top ten clones. The sequenced sample consisted of peripheral blood. These receptors came from a man aged 40-49 years with active or convalescent COVID-19.

The V and J genes are TRBV5-1 and TRBJ2-7; 9 nucleotides agree with TRBD1. CDR1 is SGHRS and CDR2 is YFSETQ in the germline V gene. The junction had 17 bases not matched to a gene; V was cut back by 8 bases and J by 5 bases. The CDR3 extends over 16 amino acids. The CDR3 reads CASRLGGQGGLHEQYF. The CDR3 DNA is TGCGCCAGTCGCTTAGGGGGACAGGGTGGACTACACGAGCAGTACTTC.

The V gene is TRBV28, the J gene TRBJ2-7; D call uncertain. The CDR3 has 16 amino acids. V lost 7 bases, J lost 5 bases, and 24 bases lay in between. Germline V CDR1 and CDR2: MDHEN, SYDVKM. CDR3 sequence reads: CASIQSAGDPGDEQYF. DNA for the CDR3: TGTGCCAGCATTCAATCCGCCGGCGACCCTGGAGACGAGCAGTACTTC.

This clone was counted between two and nine times. This sequence joins TRBV11-3 and TRBJ2-1; tentative D call: TRBD2 (7 bases). The germline V gene has CDR1 SGHNT and CDR2 YENEEA. V lost 5 bases, J lost 2 bases, and 16 bases lay in between. The CDR3 is made up of 16 amino acids. This CDR3 reads CASSLGGGGAYNEQFF. The CDR3 coding sequence is TGTGCCAGCAGCCTAGGGGGGGGAGGAGCCTACAATGAGCAGTTCTTC.

This chain connects TRBV5-1 to TRBJ2-2, with 11 bases that match TRBD1. The length of the CDR3 is 16 residues. CDR1 is SGHRS and CDR2 is YFSETQ in the germline V gene. J gave up 5 bases and V 4 bases, and 7 bases lay outside the gene matches. The CDR3 sequence: CASSPGQGVGTGELFF. The DNA of the CDR3 is TGCGCCAGCAGCCCGGGACAGGGGGTTGGTACCGGGGAGCTGTTTTTT.

The rearrangement joins TRBV6-5 to TRBJ2-7, with D uncertain. The CDR3 is 13 residues long. The germline CDR1 and CDR2 sequences are MNHEY and SVGAGI. With 0 bases removed from V and 9 bases from J, the gap between germline ends came to 12 bases. CDR3 residues: CASSYSTVTGQYF. The CDR3 bases are TGTGCCAGCAGTTACTCGACTGTTACGGGGCAGTACTTC.

The chain employs TRBV6-5 and TRBJ1-1; the D is unclear. The CDR3 extends over 14 amino acids. Germline V gene lookup returns CDR1 MNHEY and CDR2 SVGAGI. V lost 2 bases and J 5 bases, leaving 12 bases between the germline ends. CDR3 sequence: CASSYRTEGTEAFF. The DNA of the CDR3 is TGTGCCAGCAGTTACCGGACGGAGGGAACTGAAGCTTTCTTT.

This clone is a singleton in its sample. This chain connects TRBV3-1 (or the pseudogene TRBV3-2) to TRBJ2-7; D is undetermined. Per the germline V gene, CDR1 is LGHDT and CDR2 is YNNKEL (reference sequence). The CDR3 sequence is 11 residues long. Trimming removed 1 base at V and 5 bases at J, with 3 bases between. For the CDR3, the DNA is TGTGCCAGCAGCCAAGGCGACGAGCAGTACTTC. It encodes CASSQGDEQYF.

The chain has TRBV19 and TRBJ2-7; 9 positions match TRBD2. The V gene's germline CDR1 is LNHDA and CDR2 SQIVND (reference sequence). Unmatched junction bases numbered 10, after V lost 4 bases and J lost 3 bases. There are 16 residues in the CDR3. Here the CDR3 reads CASSNPWASGNYEQYF. CDR3 in DNA: TGTGCCAGTAGTAACCCCTGGGCTAGCGGGAACTACGAGCAGTACTTC.

The CDR3 loop reads CASSPTSGGASGELFF. As DNA, the CDR3 is TGTGCCAGCAGCCCCACTAGCGGGGGGGCTTCAGGGGAGCTGTTTTTT. V gene TRBV3-1 (or the pseudogene TRBV3-2) combines with J gene TRBJ2-2, with 13 nucleotides matching TRBD2. The CDR3 consists of 16 residues. Germline CDR1 LGHDT, CDR2 YNNKEL (reference sequence). V shed 4 bases, J shed 8 bases, and the junction held 7 bases outside the gene matches.

The rearrangement joins TRBV11-2 to TRBJ1-1; TRBD1 aligns across 8 bases. The CDR3 totals 12 residues. Germline V gene data show CDR1 as SGHAT and CDR2 as FQNNGV. After removal of 5 bases from V and 7 bases from J, the junction contained 3 bases not matched to a gene. CDR3: CASSIGQGEAFF. The CDR3 DNA sequence: TGTGCCAGCAGCATCGGACAGGGTGAAGCTTTCTTT.

The chain joins TRBV11-2 to TRBJ2-7, with D possibly matching TRBD1 (5 bases). Per the germline V gene, CDR1 is SGHAT and CDR2 is FQNNGV. V dropped 4 bases and J dropped 0 bases, with 10 bases sitting between them. The CDR3 has 14 amino acids. In DNA, the CDR3 is TGTGCCAGCAGCTCCGCCAGGGACTCCTACGAGCAGTACTTC. This encodes CASSSARDSYEQYF. Full variable domain (rest looked up from reference TRBV11-2 and TRBJ2-7): EAGVAQSPRYKIIEKRQSVAFWCNPISGHATLYWYQQILGQGPKLLIQFQNNGVVDDSQLPKDRFSAERLKGVDSTLKIQPAKLEDSAVYLCASSSARDSYEQYFGPGTRLTVT.

The V call is TRBV2, the J call TRBJ2-2; D uncertain. CDR1 is SNHLY, CDR2 FYNNEI, per germline. CDR3 length equals 11 residues. V was cut by 6 bases and J by 5 bases, with 4 bases left in between. The CDR3 bases are TGTGCCAGCAGCGGTACCGGGGAGCTGTTTTTT. Encoded protein: CASSGTGELFF.

V and J are TRBV5-4 and TRBJ2-7; no reliable D call. The CDR3 sequence is 11 residues long. V was clipped by 1 base and J by 6 bases, with 5 bases between them. CDR1 and CDR2 from the germline V gene are SGHNT and YYREEE (reference sequence). The CDR3 DNA sequence: TGTGCCAGCAGCTTGTTCTCCGAGCAGTACTTC. Encoded protein: CASSLFSEQYF.

The chain carries TRBV7-6 and TRBJ2-2; D is perhaps TRBD2 (5 bases). The CDR3 contains 12 residues. Germline loops: CDR1 SGHVS, CDR2 FNYEAQ. Trimming took off 5 bases at V and 6 bases at J, with 7 bases between the two ends. CDR3 bases: TGTGCCAGCAGCCAGGAGGCCGGGGAGCTGTTTTTT. The encoded protein is CASSQEAGELFF.

V gene TRBV27 combines with J gene TRBJ2-5; the D gene is possibly TRBD2 (6 bases). CDR1 is MNHEY, CDR2 SMNVEV, per germline (reference sequence). The CDR3 has 11 residues. V lost 10 bases and J 5 bases, leaving 11 bases between the germline ends. CDR3: CATRGGETQYF. The CDR3 DNA reads as TGTGCCACCCGCGGAGGGGAGACCCAGTACTTC.

The CDR3 DNA sequence: TGTGCTAGTGGTTTGGACACACAGGGGCATCAGCCCCAGCATTTT. Amino acids: CASGLDTQGHQPQHF. The V gene is TRBV12-5, the J gene TRBJ1-5; 7 nucleotides align to TRBD1. The trim removed 1 base at V and 5 bases at J, leaving 5 bases unmatched. Germline lookup yields CDR1 LGHNT and CDR2 FRNRAP. The CDR3 loop spans 15 amino acids.

The CDR3 loop is CASGLAPSVFDGELFF. The CDR3 region has the DNA TGTGCTAGTGGTTTGGCCCCCAGCGTGTTCGACGGGGAGCTGTTTTTT. The gene calls are TRBV12-5 and TRBJ2-2; no firm D call. V lost 1 base to trimming and J lost 7 bases, with 16 bases between them. CDR3 length equals 16 residues. Germline-derived CDR1 and CDR2 are LGHNT and FRNRAP.

J is TRBJ2-1 and V is TRBV30; tentatively, D is TRBD1 (5 bases). Looked up from germline, CDR1 is GTSNPN and CDR2 is SVGIG (reference sequence). The CDR3 is 15 amino acids. In nucleotides, the CDR3 is TGTGGCAAAGGGTACAGGAAGGAAGCCTACAATGAGCAGTTCTTC. Translated, it gives CGKGYRKEAYNEQFF.

This chain uses TRBV19 with TRBJ2-1; TRBD1 is a possible D gene (6 bases). Deletions cut 10 bases from V and 2 bases from J, with 12 bases between. The CDR3 has 13 residues. Germline V lookup: CDR1 LNHDA, CDR2 SQIVND (reference sequence). CDR3 residues: CATRQETYNEQFF. The CDR3 DNA reads TGTGCCACTCGACAGGAAACCTACAATGAGCAGTTCTTC.

CDR3 DNA: TGTGCCAGTAAAGTCGCGATCTATGGCTACACCTTC. Translation: CASKVAIYGYTF. The chain employs TRBV19 and TRBJ1-2; D unresolved. Germline lookup yields CDR1 LNHDA and CDR2 SQIVND (reference sequence). The V end was cut by 7 bases, the J end by 4 bases, with 10 bases between. The CDR3 is 12 amino acids.

This chain links TRBV4-1 with TRBJ2-7, with D perhaps TRBD1 (5 bases). Per germline, CDR1 MGHRA and CDR2 YSYEKL. CDR3 length equals 18 residues. Trimming took 4 bases from V and 1 from J, leaving 23 bases between them. The DNA for the CDR3 is TGCGCCAGCAGCCCACAGGTAGCTTCGACCCGAGGATCCTACGAGCAGTACTTC. It translates to CASSPQVASTRGSYEQYF.